This paragraph reports one T cell receptor (beta chain). Germline V CDR1 and CDR2: MNHEY, SMNVEV (reference sequence). V dropped 10 bases and J dropped 1 base, with 13 bases sitting between them. The CDR3 covers 14 residues. This sample was taken from a study of cytomegalovirus exposure and HLA in healthy donors. PCR amplification relied on 60 Vbeta primers (plus 13 Jbeta primers). This table comes from immunoSEQ multiplex PCR, and its TCRdb copy is limited to in-frame clones, with some not included. The data show fewer than 200,000 clones, approximately 79% seen once. This chain joins TRBV27 and TRBJ2-2; D is unresolved. Material for sequencing was PBMCs. This receptor was identified in a male donor in good health and CMV-seronegative. This CDR3 reads CAIGSRQNTGELFF. CDR3 coding DNA: TGTGCCATTGGAAGTCGACAGAACACCGGGGAGCTGTTTTTT.